The T cell receptor beta chain under discussion was sequenced for a study of cytomegalovirus exposure and HLA in healthy donors. At the level of the study: It was reported in a later analysis that the approximately 120 validation repertoires used the same platform as the approximately 600 first-cohort repertoires. Study findings and constraints: A classifier reportedly called cytomegalovirus status with high sensitivity and specificity. Under in vitro conditions, three CMV-associated chains were confirmed as specific for CMV antigens. The study flagged around 160 TCR beta chains as cytomegalovirus-associated.

TCRdb's table, derived via immunoSEQ multiplex PCR, lists solely in-frame clones and lacks some. Counted here are roughly 180,000 clones, roughly 80% occurring once; the ten biggest clones make up 6% to 9%. Germline CDR1 reads MNHEY; CDR2 reads SMNVEV (reference sequence). CDR3 length: 14 amino acids. J lost 0 bases, V lost 5 bases, and 2 bases had no gene match. A remark on this clone: Its antigen is unknown.

The chain is built from TRBV27 and TRBJ2-5; 8 bases map to TRBD1. Sample: PBMCs. This clonotype was obtained from a man between 18 and 29 years old in good health and CMV-seropositive. CDR3 amino acids: CASSPTGDQETQYF. CDR3 DNA sequence: TGTGCCAGCAGTCCGACAGGGGACCAAGAGACCCAGTACTTC.